This TCR beta chain was documented in a study of graft-versus-host responses after intestinal transplantation. Study overall: As for transplant type, recipients had multivisceral, liver-intestinal, or isolated intestinal grafts. Every transplant recipient was induced with anti-thymocyte globulin, then maintained on tacrolimus and steroids for two to four years. Notes on the study in general: Peak circulating GvH clone levels tracked with early post-transplant HvG declines.

Assay used: immunoSEQ multiplex PCR; TCRdb lists only in-frame clones, some missing. The sample carries more than 70,000 clones, approximately 87% recorded once. V was pared by 1 base and J by 1 base, with 14 bases between. This CDR3 comprises 17 residues. Germline V gives CDR1 KGHSH, CDR2 LQKENI. Concerning this clone: The antigen is not known.

This sequence was found in a human donor who received an intestinal transplant. The chain employs TRBV18 and TRBJ1-3; D not resolved. The material sequenced was unstimulated CD4+ T cells sorted from spleen or lymph node cells, taken before intestinal transplant. The CDR3 loop is CASSPLAPLVSGNTIYF. CDR3 coding DNA: TGTGCCAGCTCACCACTGGCACCCCTCGTTTCTGGAAACACCATATATTTT.